These 19 T cell receptor beta chains share one sample of origin, sequenced in a study of T cell responses to AZD1222 COVID-19 vaccine. The data were produced by immunoSEQ multiplex PCR, yet TCRdb's version contains in-frame clones alone and is incomplete. Found here are 150,000 or so clones, over 90% of them singletons; the top ten hold approximately 1.5%. Sequenced here: peripheral blood, sampled 28 days after the second AZD1222 dose. The receptor source for this set is an adult who received the AZD1222 COVID-19 vaccine.

V and J are TRBV30 and TRBJ2-5; D uncertain. The ends were cut back, 5 bases at V and 5 bases at J, with 12 bases in the middle. The CDR3 is 12 residues long. Germline lookup yields CDR1 GTSNPN and CDR2 SVGIG (reference sequence). The CDR3 DNA reads as TGTGCCTGGGGGGTAGTCGGGGAGACCCAGTACTTC. This codes for CAWGVVGETQYF.

The V call is TRBV4-1, the J call TRBJ1-5; 10 bases are shared with TRBD1. J gave up 6 bases and V 0 bases, and 2 bases lay outside the gene matches. This CDR3 is built from 15 residues. Germline V gene data show CDR1 as MGHRA and CDR2 as YSYEKL. DNA of the CDR3: TGCGCCAGCAGCCAAGAGACAGGGGGCGGTCAGCCCCAGCATTTT. It encodes CASSQETGGGQPQHF.

This chain joins TRBV11-3 and TRBJ1-1, with 8 positions matching TRBD1. V trimming: 5 bases; J trimming: 3 bases; junction bases outside the gene matches: 5. Germline lookup yields CDR1 SGHNT and CDR2 YENEEA. This CDR3 is built from 14 residues. CDR3 sequence (DNA): TGTGCCAGCAGCATACAGGGGGAGTACACTGAAGCTTTCTTT. Its translation: CASSIQGEYTEAFF. Supplemented by reference TRBV11-3 and TRBJ1-1, the full variable domain reads EAGVVQSPRYKIIEKKQPVAFWCNPISGHNTLYWYLQNLGQGPELLIRYENEEAVDDSQLPKDRFSAERLKGVDSTLKIQPAELGDSAVYLCASSIQGEYTEAFFGQGTRLTVV.

The rearrangement uses TRBV18 and TRBJ2-1; 9 nucleotides align to TRBD2. The V and J ends lost 1 base and 7 bases, in that order; junction bases with no gene match: 5. CDR1 and CDR2 (germline): KGHSH, LQKENI. This CDR3 is 15 amino acids long. The CDR3 loop is CASSPRVAGANEQFF. The DNA of the CDR3 is TGTGCCAGCTCACCACGGGTAGCGGGAGCGAATGAGCAGTTCTTC.

This sequence joins TRBV7-2 and TRBJ2-1, with TRBD2 matching 15 bases. The trim removed 5 bases at V and 7 bases at J, leaving 9 bases unmatched. Germline CDR1 SGHTA, CDR2 FQGNSA. The CDR3 runs 17 residues. The CDR3 DNA sequence: TGTGCCAGCAGCCACCTGCAGGGACTAGCGGGGGGTAATGAGCAGTTCTTC. Its translation: CASSHLQGLAGGNEQFF.

The J gene is TRBJ1-6, the V gene TRBV6-5; a weak D match, TRBD1 (6 bases). The CDR3 has 15 residues. The V end was cut by 0 bases, the J end by 7 bases, with 10 bases between. Germline CDR1 and CDR2: MNHEY and SVGAGI. DNA for the CDR3: TGTGCCAGCAGTTACTCAGGGGGGACGAATTCACCCCTCCACTTT. Protein product: CASSYSGGTNSPLHF.

The V call is TRBV27, the J call TRBJ2-1, with D hard to call. Germline lookup yields CDR1 MNHEY and CDR2 SMNVEV (reference sequence). Trimming removed 3 bases at V and 0 bases at J, with 6 bases between. The CDR3 covers 14 residues. Here the CDR3 DNA reads TGTGCCAGCAGTTTGGAGAACTCCTACAATGAGCAGTTCTTC. Its translation: CASSLENSYNEQFF.

The CDR3 reads CASRFRGTGSYEQYF. CDR3 sequence (DNA): TGTGCCAGCAGATTTAGAGGGACAGGGTCCTACGAGCAGTACTTC. The rearrangement joins TRBV11-2 to TRBJ2-7; TRBD1 aligns across 9 bases. Germline values: CDR1 SGHAT, CDR2 FQNNGV. V lost 6 bases and J lost 1; bases outside the gene matches: 7. This CDR3 is 15 amino acids long. The variable domain in full, with the rest retrieved from reference TRBV11-2 and TRBJ2-7, is EAGVAQSPRYKIIEKRQSVAFWCNPISGHATLYWYQQILGQGPKLLIQFQNNGVVDDSQLPKDRFSAERLKGVDSTLKIQPAKLEDSAVYLCASRFRGTGSYEQYFGPGTRLTVT.

J is TRBJ1-2 and V is TRBV19; D perhaps matches TRBD1 (6 bases). The CDR3 runs to 17 residues. CDR1 and CDR2 (germline): LNHDA, SQIVND (reference sequence). V was clipped by 5 bases and J by 0 bases, with 19 bases between them. CDR3 coding DNA: TGTGCCAGTAGTCCGCCGGGACACTTAAGGTCTAACTATGGCTACACCTTC. Its protein product is CASSPPGHLRSNYGYTF. Combining the CDR3 with reference TRBV19 and TRBJ1-2 gives the whole variable domain DGGITQSPKYLFRKEGQNVTLSCEQNLNHDAMYWYRQDPGQGLRLIYYSQIVNDFQKGDIAEGYSVSREKKESFPLTVTSAQKNPTAFYLCASSPPGHLRSNYGYTFGSGTRLTVV.

The chain couples TRBV3-1 (or the pseudogene TRBV3-2) to TRBJ1-6; 10 bases line up with TRBD1. The junction had 5 bases not matched to a gene; V was cut back by 1 base and J by 2 bases. The CDR3 runs to 18 residues. CDR1 is LGHDT and CDR2 is YNNKEL in the germline V gene (reference sequence). The CDR3 is CASSQGRGQGAYNSPLHF. CDR3 DNA sequence: TGTGCCAGCAGCCAAGGTCGTGGACAGGGGGCCTATAATTCACCCCTCCACTTT.

The chain combines TRBV9 with TRBJ2-1; D might be TRBD2 (5 bases). The germline V gene has CDR1 SGDLS and CDR2 YYNGEE. V gave up 3 bases and J gave up 0 bases, with 13 bases separating them. The CDR3 extends over 16 amino acids. The CDR3 sequence: CASSGRGRNSYNEQFF. The CDR3 DNA reads as TGTGCCAGCAGCGGCCGAGGGCGGAACTCCTACAATGAGCAGTTCTTC.

The V call is TRBV4-2, the J call TRBJ2-7, with 11 positions matching TRBD2. The germline gives CDR1 LGHNA, CDR2 YNFKEQ. The CDR3 sequence is 16 residues long. V trimming: 1 base; J trimming: 0 bases; junction bases outside the gene matches: 2. This chain's CDR3 is CASSQAGTSGSYEQYF. The CDR3 DNA reads as TGTGCCAGCAGCCAAGCTGGGACTAGCGGCTCCTACGAGCAGTACTTC.

The V gene is TRBV28, the J gene TRBJ1-2; D is ambiguous. Looked up from germline, CDR1 is MDHEN and CDR2 is SYDVKM. With 6 bases removed from V and 0 bases from J, the gap between germline ends came to 14 bases. The CDR3 runs to 15 residues. The CDR3 DNA reads TGTGCCAGCAGGCCCTCCCGAGGGACTAACTATGGCTACACCTTC. It codes for CASRPSRGTNYGYTF.

The chain has TRBV28 and TRBJ1-2; D possibly corresponds to TRBD1 (6 bases). The CDR3 runs to 13 residues. V was shortened by 7 bases and J by 7 bases, with 16 bases between the two germline ends. The germline V gene encodes CDR1 MDHEN and CDR2 SYDVKM. The CDR3 reads CASTLQGTVGYTF. The CDR3 nucleotides read TGTGCCAGCACACTACAGGGTACGGTTGGCTACACCTTC.

This chain joins TRBV6-1 and TRBJ2-1; 7 nucleotides align to TRBD1. The ends lost 4 bases at V and 4 bases at J; junction bases unmatched: 10. CDR1 and CDR2 from the germline V gene are MNHNS and SASEGT. The CDR3 length is 16 residues. The CDR3 is CASSAYRGQKYNEQFF. For the CDR3, the DNA is TGTGCCAGCAGTGCATACAGGGGCCAGAAATACAATGAGCAGTTCTTC.

The chain links TRBV15 to TRBJ1-1; D may be TRBD1 (6 bases). The CDR3 length is 13 residues. The germline V gene encodes CDR1 LNHNV and CDR2 YYDKDF (reference sequence). With 7 bases removed from V and 3 bases from J, the gap between germline ends came to 12 bases. The CDR3 spells CATTRRGDTEAFF. CDR3 DNA sequence: TGTGCCACCACCCGCAGGGGAGACACTGAAGCTTTCTTT.

The J gene is TRBJ2-1, the V gene TRBV7-3, with TRBD1 as a possible D gene (6 bases). The CDR3 consists of 16 residues. The germline V and J ends were trimmed by 5 bases and 7 bases, with 21 bases remaining between them. Looked up from germline, CDR1 is SGHTA and CDR2 is FQGTGA. The CDR3 reads CASSPNRADPRNEQFF. CDR3 DNA: TGTGCCAGCAGCCCAAACAGGGCGGACCCTAGGAATGAGCAGTTCTTC.

The gene calls are TRBV5-8 and TRBJ1-4; D is unclear. In germline, CDR1 is SGHTS, CDR2 YDEGEE. V dropped 3 bases and J dropped 3 bases, with 12 bases sitting between them. The CDR3 spans 15 residues. CDR3 residues: CASSSGHRANEKLFF. The CDR3 DNA sequence: TGTGCCAGCAGCTCGGGCCACCGGGCTAATGAAAAACTGTTTTTT.

This rearrangement joins TRBV5-6 to TRBJ1-1, with D possibly TRBD1 on 5 matching bases. This CDR3 region has 14 residues. Germline V lookup: CDR1 SGHDT, CDR2 YYEEEE. The germline V and J ends were trimmed by 1 base and 4 bases, with 11 bases remaining between them. CDR3 loop: CASSLQGWATEAFF. In nucleotides, the CDR3 is TGTGCCAGCAGCTTGCAGGGCTGGGCCACTGAAGCTTTCTTT.